This TCR beta chain was captured in a study of beta chain features in type 1 diabetes. Background on the study: Sorted cells numbering over 95,000,000 were examined across all samples.

General study results and limits: Across all four CD4+ subsets, people with type 1 diabetes showed modestly shorter TCRB CDR3s.

The study reverse transcribed the entire isolated RNA, so it sequenced expressed TCRB transcripts. The assay was immunoSEQ multiplex PCR, and TCRdb's table has in-frame clones only and misses some. The sample yields 310,000 or so clones, about 15% seen once. The germline gives CDR1 SGHRS, CDR2 YFSETQ. V lost 0 bases to trimming and J lost 7 bases, with 14 bases between them. The CDR3 loop spans 15 amino acids. This clone was detected only a few times. Its antigen is currently unknown. The clonotype originates from a man aged 18 to 35 with type 1 diabetes. J is TRBJ2-4 and V is TRBV5-1; the D gene is possibly TRBD2 (5 bases). The sample comprised naive CD4+ T cells from blood. CDR3 in amino acids: CASSLEDSWRNIQYF. In DNA, the CDR3 is TGCGCCAGCAGCTTGGAAGACTCCTGGAGGAACATTCAGTACTTC.